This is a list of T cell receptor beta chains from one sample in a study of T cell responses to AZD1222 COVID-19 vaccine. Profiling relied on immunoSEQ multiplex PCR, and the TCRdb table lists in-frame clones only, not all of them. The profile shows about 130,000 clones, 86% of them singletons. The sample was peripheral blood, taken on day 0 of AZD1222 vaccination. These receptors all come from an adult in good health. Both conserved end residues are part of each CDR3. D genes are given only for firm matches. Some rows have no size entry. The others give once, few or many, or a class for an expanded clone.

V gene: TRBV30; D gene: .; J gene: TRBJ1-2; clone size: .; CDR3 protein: CASIQGYGGYTF; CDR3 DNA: TGTGCCTCTATACAGGGCTACGGCGGCTACACCTTC
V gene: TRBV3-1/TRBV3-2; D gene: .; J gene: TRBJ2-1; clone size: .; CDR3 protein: CASSQDWDEQFF; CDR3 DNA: TGTGCCAGCAGCCAAGACTGGGATGAGCAGTTCTTC
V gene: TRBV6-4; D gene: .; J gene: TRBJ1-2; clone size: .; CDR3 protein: CASSDTGTNYGYTF; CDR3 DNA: TGTGCCAGCAGTGACACAGGGACTAACTATGGCTACACCTTC
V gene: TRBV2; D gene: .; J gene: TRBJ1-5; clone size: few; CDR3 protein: CASSEGWGLSNQPQHF; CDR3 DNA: TGTGCCAGCAGTGAAGGGTGGGGGCTAAGCAATCAGCCCCAGCATTTT
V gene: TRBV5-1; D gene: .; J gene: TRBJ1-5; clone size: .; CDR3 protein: CASSRSPRRGDQPQHF; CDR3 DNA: TGCGCCAGCAGCCGTTCTCCGAGGAGGGGTGATCAGCCCCAGCATTTT
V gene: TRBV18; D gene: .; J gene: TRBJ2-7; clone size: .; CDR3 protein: CASSPGTDHEQYF; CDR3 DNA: TGTGCCAGCTCCCCCGGGACGGACCACGAGCAGTACTTC
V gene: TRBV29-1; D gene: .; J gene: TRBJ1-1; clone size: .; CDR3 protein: CSVVHTNTEAFF; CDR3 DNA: TGCAGCGTTGTACACACAAACACTGAAGCTTTCTTT
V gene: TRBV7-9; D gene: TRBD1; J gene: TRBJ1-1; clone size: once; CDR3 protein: CASSLVQGGVAEAFF; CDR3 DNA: TGTGCCAGCAGCTTGGTTCAGGGGGGAGTAGCTGAAGCTTTCTTT
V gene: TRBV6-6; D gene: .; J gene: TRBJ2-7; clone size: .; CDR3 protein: CASSPPPLGEQYF; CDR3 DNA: TGTGCCAGCAGCCCTCCTCCGCTGGGCGAGCAGTACTTC
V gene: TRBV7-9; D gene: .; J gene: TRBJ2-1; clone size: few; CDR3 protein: CASSRGQHEQFF; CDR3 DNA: TGTGCCAGCAGCCGCGGGCAGCATGAGCAGTTCTTC
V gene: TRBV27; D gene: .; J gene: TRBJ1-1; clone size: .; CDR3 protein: CASSLTRGIGAEAFF; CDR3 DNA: TGTGCCAGCAGTTTAACGAGGGGGATTGGTGCTGAAGCTTTCTTT
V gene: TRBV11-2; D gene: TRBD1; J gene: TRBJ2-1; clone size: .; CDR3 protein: CASSSSGTGRAHEQFF; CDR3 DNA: TGTGCCAGCAGCTCGTCCGGGACAGGGAGGGCCCATGAGCAGTTCTTC
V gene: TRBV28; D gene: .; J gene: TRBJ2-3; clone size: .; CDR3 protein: CASSNFRGTDTQYF; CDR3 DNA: TGTGCCAGCAGTAACTTTCGGGGGACAGATACGCAGTATTTT
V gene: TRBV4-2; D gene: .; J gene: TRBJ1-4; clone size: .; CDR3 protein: CASSQDGGEDQMKLFF; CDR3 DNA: TGTGCCAGCAGCCAAGATGGCGGGGAGGACCAGATGAAACTGTTTTTT